The table lists the clone carrying this T cell receptor (beta chain) with many counts. A junction end diverges from the germline sequence, so it may reflect a read error. cDNA was made from roughly 500 ng RNA using alpha and beta constant primers. Using multiplexing indices, alpha and beta chain libraries were generated apart by chain-specific third strand synthesis. MiXCR was run by TCRdb on the 5' RACE reads, yielding one entry per CDR3 protein. Of fewer than 20,000 distinct CDR3 sequences detected, approximately 7% appear once; the ten largest clones hold just over 8%. The record originates from a study of HIV-infected patients and healthy controls. Whole blood was used without fractionation, so all unsorted peripheral T cells were included. An approximately 2.6 ml peripheral blood sample was taken for RNA. This clonotype was sampled from an adult in good health. What was sequenced was blood.

For the CDR3, the DNA is TGTGCCACCAGCAGAGATGGATCAAAAAGGGCGCTCTTT. As protein: CATSRDGSKRALF. The chain links TRBV15 to TRBJ1-1, with D unresolved. The length of the CDR3 is 13 residues. Germline V gene sequence: CDR1 LNHNV, CDR2 YYDKDF (reference sequence).